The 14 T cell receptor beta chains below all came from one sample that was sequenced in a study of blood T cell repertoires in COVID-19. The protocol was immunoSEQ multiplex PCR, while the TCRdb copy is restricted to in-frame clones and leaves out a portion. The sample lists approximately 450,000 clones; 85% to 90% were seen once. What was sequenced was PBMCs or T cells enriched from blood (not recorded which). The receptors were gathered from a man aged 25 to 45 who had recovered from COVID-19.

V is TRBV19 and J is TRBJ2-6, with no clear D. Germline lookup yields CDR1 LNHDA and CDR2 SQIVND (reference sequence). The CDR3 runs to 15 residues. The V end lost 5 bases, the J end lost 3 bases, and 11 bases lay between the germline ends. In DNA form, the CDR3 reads TGTGCCAGTAGTGAACGTCCTATTGGGGCCAACGTCCTGACTTTC. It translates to CASSERPIGANVLTF.

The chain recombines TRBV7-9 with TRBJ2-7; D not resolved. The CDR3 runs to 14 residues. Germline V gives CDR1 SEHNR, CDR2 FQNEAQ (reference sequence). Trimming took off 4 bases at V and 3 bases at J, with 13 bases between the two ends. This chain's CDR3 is CASSSSAGYYEQYF. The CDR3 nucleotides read TGTGCCAGCAGCTCCTCGGCCGGGTACTACGAGCAGTACTTC. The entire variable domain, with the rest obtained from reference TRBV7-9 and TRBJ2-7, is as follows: DTGVSQNPRHKITKRGQNVTFRCDPISEHNRLYWYRQTLGQGPEFLTYFQNEAQLEKSRLLSDRFSAERPKGSFSTLEIQRTEQGDSAMYLCASSSSAGYYEQYFGPGTRLTVT.

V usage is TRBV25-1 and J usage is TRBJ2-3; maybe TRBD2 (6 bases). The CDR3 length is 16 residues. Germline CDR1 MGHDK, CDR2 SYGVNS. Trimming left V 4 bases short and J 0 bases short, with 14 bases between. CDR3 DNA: TGTGCCAGCAGTGGCTGGACTAAAGCTAGCACAGATACGCAGTATTTT. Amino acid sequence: CASSGWTKASTDTQYF.

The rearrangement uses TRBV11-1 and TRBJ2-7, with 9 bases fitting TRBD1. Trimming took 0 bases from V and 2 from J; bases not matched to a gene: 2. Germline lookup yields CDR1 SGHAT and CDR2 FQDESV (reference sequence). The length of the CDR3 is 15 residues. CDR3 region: CASSLARDRAYEQYF. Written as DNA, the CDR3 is TGTGCCAGCAGCTTAGCCCGGGACAGGGCCTACGAGCAGTACTTC. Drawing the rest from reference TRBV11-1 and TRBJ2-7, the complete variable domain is EAEVAQSPRYKITEKSQAVAFWCDPISGHATLYWYRQILGQGPELLVQFQDESVVDDSQLPKDRFSAERLKGVDSTLKIQPAELGDSAMYLCASSLARDRAYEQYFGPGTRLTVT.

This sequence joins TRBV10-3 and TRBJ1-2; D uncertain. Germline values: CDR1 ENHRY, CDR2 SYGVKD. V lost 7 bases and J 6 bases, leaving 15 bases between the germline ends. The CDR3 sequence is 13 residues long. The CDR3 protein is CAITQDVANGYTF. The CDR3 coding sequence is TGTGCCATCACCCAGGACGTAGCGAATGGCTACACCTTC.

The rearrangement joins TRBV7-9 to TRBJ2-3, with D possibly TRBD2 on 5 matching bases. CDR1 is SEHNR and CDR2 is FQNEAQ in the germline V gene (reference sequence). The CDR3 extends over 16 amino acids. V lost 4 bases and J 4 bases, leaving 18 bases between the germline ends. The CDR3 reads CASSSSSGKGADTQYF. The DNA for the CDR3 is TGTGCCAGCAGCTCCTCCTCCGGGAAAGGTGCAGATACGCAGTATTTT.

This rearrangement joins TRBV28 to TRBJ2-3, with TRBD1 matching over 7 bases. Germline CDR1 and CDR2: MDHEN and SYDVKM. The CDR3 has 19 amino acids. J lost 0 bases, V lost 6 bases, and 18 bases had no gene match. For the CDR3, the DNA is TGTGCCAGCAGCGGTTCTTTGACAGGGAGAGATTCTAGCACAGATACGCAGTATTTT. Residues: CASSGSLTGRDSSTDTQYF.

This chain's CDR3 is CAISATGGSEQYF. In nucleotides, the CDR3 is TGTGCCATCAGCGCTACAGGGGGCTCCGAGCAGTACTTC. The rearrangement joins TRBV10-3 to TRBJ2-7, with TRBD1 identical over 9 bases. Germline CDR1 and CDR2: ENHRY and SYGVKD. This CDR3 has 13 residues. V gave up 6 bases and J gave up 6 bases; unmatched junction bases: 6.

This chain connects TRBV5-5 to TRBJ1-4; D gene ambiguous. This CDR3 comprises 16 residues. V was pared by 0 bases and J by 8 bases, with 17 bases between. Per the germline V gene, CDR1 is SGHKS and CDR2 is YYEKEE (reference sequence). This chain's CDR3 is CASSLGVRFGGEKLFF. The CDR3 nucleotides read TGTGCCAGCAGCTTGGGAGTTCGATTCGGCGGAGAAAAACTGTTTTTT.

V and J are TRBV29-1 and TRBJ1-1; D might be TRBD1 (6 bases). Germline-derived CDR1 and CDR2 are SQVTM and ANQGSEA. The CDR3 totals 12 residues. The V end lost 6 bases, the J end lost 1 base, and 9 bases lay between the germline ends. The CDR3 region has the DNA TGCAGCGTCAACAGGGAGAACACTGAAGCTTTCTTT. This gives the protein CSVNRENTEAFF.

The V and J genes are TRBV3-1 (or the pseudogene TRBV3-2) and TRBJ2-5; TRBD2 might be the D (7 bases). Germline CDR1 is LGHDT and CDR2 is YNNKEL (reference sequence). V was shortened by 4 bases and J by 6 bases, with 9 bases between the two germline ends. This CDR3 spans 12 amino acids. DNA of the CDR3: TGTGCCAGCAGCCGGGGGGGGCAGACCCAGTACTTC. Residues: CASSRGGQTQYF.

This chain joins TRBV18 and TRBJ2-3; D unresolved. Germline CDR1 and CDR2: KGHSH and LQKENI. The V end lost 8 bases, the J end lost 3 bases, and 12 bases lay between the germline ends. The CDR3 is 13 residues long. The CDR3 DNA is TGTGCCAGCGCCGGTGTCACGACAGATACGCAGTATTTT. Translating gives CASAGVTTDTQYF.

The CDR3 here is CAWSEQSSYEQYF. The DNA of the CDR3 is TGTGCCTGGAGTGAACAATCCTCCTACGAGCAGTACTTC. This chain links TRBV30 with TRBJ2-7; no firm D call. Trimming removed 1 base at V and 0 bases at J, with 7 bases between. Germline V gene data show CDR1 as GTSNPN and CDR2 as SVGIG (reference sequence). The CDR3 length is 13 residues.

This CDR3 reads CASSLRTGTGMNTEAFF. The CDR3 DNA reads TGCGCCAGCAGCTTGCGGACAGGGACCGGGATGAACACTGAAGCTTTCTTT. The V call is TRBV5-1, the J call TRBJ1-1; the match to TRBD1 covers 8 bases. With 1 base clipped from V and 0 bases from J, the junction kept 8 bases outside the gene matches. Germline lookup yields CDR1 SGHRS and CDR2 YFSETQ. The CDR3 is 17 residues long.